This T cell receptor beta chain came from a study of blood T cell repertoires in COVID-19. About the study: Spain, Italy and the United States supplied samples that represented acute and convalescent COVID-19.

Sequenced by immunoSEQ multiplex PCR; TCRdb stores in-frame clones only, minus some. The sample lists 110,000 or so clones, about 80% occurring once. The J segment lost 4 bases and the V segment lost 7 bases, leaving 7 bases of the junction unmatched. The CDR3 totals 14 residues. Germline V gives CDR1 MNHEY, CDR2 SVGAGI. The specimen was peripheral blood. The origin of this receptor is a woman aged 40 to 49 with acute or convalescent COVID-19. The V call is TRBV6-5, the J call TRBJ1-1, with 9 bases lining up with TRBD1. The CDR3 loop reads CASNRGLSGTEAFF. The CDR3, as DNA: TGTGCCAGCAACAGGGGGCTTTCGGGCACTGAAGCTTTCTTT.